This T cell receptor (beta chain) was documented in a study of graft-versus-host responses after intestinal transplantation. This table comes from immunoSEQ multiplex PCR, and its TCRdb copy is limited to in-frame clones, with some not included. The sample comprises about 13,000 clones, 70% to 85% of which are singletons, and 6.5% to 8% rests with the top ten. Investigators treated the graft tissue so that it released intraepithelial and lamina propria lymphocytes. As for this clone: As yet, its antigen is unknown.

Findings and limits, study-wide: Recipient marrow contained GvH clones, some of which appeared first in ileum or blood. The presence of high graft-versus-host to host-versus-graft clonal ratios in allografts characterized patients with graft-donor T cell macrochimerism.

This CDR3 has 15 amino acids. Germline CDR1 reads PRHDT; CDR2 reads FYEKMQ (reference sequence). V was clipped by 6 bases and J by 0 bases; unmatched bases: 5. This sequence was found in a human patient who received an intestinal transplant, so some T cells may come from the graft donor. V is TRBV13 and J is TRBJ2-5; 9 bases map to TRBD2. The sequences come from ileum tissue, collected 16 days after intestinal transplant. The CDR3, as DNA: TGTGCCAGCAGGACTAGCGGAGGGTACCAAGAGACCCAGTACTTC. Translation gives CASRTSGGYQETQYF.